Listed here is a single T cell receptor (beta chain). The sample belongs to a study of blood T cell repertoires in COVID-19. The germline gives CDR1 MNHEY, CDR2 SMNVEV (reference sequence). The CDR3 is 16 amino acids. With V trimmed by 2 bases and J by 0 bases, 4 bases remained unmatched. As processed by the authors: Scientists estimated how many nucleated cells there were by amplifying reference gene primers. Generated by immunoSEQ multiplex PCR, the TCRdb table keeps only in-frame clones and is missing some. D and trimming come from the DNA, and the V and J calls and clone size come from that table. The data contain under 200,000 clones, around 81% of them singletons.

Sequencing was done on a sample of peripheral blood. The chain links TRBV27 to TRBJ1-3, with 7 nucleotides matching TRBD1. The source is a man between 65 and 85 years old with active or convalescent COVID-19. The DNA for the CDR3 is TGTGCCAGCAGTTTAAGGGGGCCGAACTCTGGAAACACCATATATTTT. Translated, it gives CASSLRGPNSGNTIYF.